This TCR beta chain was profiled in a study of human T cells and chemical hapten exposure. Study summary: Donors were sensitized with 2% DPC on the upper inner arm. Patients got weekly scalp diphenylcyclopropenone doses over the roughly 24-week study.

Methods used by the authors: With a range of roughly 20,000 to 750,000, the median per sample was around 97,000 TCRs. TCRdb processed the RACE reads anew with MiXCR; each CDR3 protein has one entry. It is TCRdb's table, rather than the study itself, that gives the V and J calls and clone size. The sample includes roughly 86,000 distinct CDR3 sequences, about 10% of them seen just once. This clonotype was recorded at least ten times. The CDR3 length is 14 residues. Trimming cost V 6 bases and J 4 bases, with 10 bases left between them. From germline, CDR1 is MNHEY and CDR2 SVGAGI. As for time point: patch test 1, 2 weeks after DPC sensitization. Treatment specified: therapeutic diphenylcyclopropenone sensitization with weekly scalp DPC. Blood sampling occurred before each patch-test application.

The source material was whole blood, sampled in connection with sensitization to the hapten diphenylcyclopropenone (DPC). This sequence was found in a man aged 35-49 years with alopecia areata. Some clones in this sample may be carry-over from other donors' samples. The chain couples TRBV6-5 to TRBJ1-6, with no clear D. The DNA of the CDR3 is TGTGCCAGCAGCTTGGCTCCTTATAATTCACCCCTCCACTTT. Translated, it gives CASSLAPYNSPLHF.